The TCR beta chain described here comes from a study of blood T cell repertoires in COVID-19. About the study: COVID-19 samples from acute and convalescent phases originated in the United States, Italy and Spain. From T cells, B-cell-depleted T cells, or PBMCs came the material, which was cDNA or gDNA.

The table came from immunoSEQ multiplex PCR; TCRdb's copy has only in-frame clones and leaves some out. Counted here are fewer than 200,000 clones, around 82% occurring once; the ten biggest clones make up roughly 19%. CDR1 and CDR2 from the germline V gene are SGHVS and FNYEAQ. Losses at the gene ends were 0 bases for V and 0 bases for J; bases not matched to a gene: 2. The CDR3 length is 16 residues. The chain has TRBV7-6 and TRBJ2-3; TRBD2 agrees at 8 bases. Sequences were obtained from peripheral blood. This clonotype was obtained from a woman aged 70-85 years who had recovered from COVID-19. CDR3 bases: TGTGCCAGCAGCTTAGCCCTAGCGGGCAGCACAGATACGCAGTATTTT. Residues: CASSLALAGSTDTQYF.